The entry below gives a single T cell receptor (beta chain) sequence along with its context. Its target is unknown. This sample stems from a study of graft-versus-host responses after intestinal transplantation. As for the study in general: Among the recipients, transplants were multivisceral, liver-intestinal, or isolated intestinal.

Clones were sequenced by immunoSEQ multiplex PCR, and TCRdb holds only the in-frame ones, with some missing. The sample holds about 150,000 clones; around 90% are singletons and the top ten take about 0.2%. The study's findings and limits: GvH clone levels peaked in circulation, and this peak was associated with early post-transplant HvG declines.

Germline V CDR1 and CDR2: SGHDT, YYEEEE. Trimming removed 2 bases from V and 1 base from J, with 9 bases in between. The CDR3 has 14 residues. The specimen comprised unstimulated CD4+ T cells sorted from spleen or lymph node cells, sampled before intestinal transplant. The chain uses TRBV5-6 and TRBJ2-5; possible D gene TRBD1, 6 bases. This sequence originates from a human donor who received an intestinal transplant. CDR3: CASSFGTLQETQYF. CDR3 DNA: TGTGCCAGCAGCTTTGGGACACTCCAAGAGACCCAGTACTTC.